This T cell receptor (beta chain) was obtained from a study of cytomegalovirus exposure and HLA in healthy donors. Study-level background: From about 179 million T cells, an earlier analysis saw 117 million unique TCR beta sequences. Around four fifths of approximately 400 genotyped donors fell in the Caucasian-associated ancestry cluster.

Study-level results: Presence/absence results assume similar sequencing depth per donor, which may not hold.

As regards this clone: Its antigen is not identified.

Primers for the PCR totalled 60 Vbeta and 13 Jbeta. Only in-frame clones appear in the TCRdb table, and some are missing; sequencing was by immunoSEQ multiplex PCR. Of 90,000 to 150,000 clones in the sample, about 68% were seen once. The CDR3 length is 12 residues. The V gene's germline CDR1 is ENHRY and CDR2 SYGVKD. This receptor was obtained from a woman between 50 and 59 years old in good health and CMV-seropositive. The J gene is TRBJ2-5, the V gene TRBV10-3, with TRBD2 as a possible D gene (5 bases). The J call could be wrong; TRBJ2-7 is a better fit for the DNA end. The sequencing input was PBMCs. The CDR3 nucleotides read TGTGCCATCAGTGATAGCGCGTACGAGCAGTACTTC. This encodes CAISDSAYEQYF.